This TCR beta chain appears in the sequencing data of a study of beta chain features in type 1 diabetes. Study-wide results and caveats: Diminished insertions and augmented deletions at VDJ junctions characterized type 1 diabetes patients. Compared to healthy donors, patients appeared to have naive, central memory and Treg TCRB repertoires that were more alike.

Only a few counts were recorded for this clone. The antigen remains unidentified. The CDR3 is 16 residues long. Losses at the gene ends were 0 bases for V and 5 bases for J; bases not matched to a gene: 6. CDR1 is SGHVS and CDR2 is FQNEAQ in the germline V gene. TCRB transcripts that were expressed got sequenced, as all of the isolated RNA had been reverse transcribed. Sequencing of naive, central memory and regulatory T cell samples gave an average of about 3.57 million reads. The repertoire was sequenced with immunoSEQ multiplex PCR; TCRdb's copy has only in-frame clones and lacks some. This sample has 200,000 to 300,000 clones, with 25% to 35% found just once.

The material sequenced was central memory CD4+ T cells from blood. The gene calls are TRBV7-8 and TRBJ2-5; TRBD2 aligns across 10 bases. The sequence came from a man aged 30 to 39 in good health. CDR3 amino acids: CASSLAASGGGETQYF. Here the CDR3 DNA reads TGTGCCAGCAGCTTAGCCGCTAGCGGGGGCGGGGAGACCCAGTACTTC.